A single sample is the source of the 10 T cell receptor beta chains below, sequenced in a study of regulatory T cells in long-lasting Graves disease (dated by TCRdb to the early 2020s). Read against the paper, the sample's time point label means: persistent/refractory GD, antithyroid drugs over 5 years with positive TRAb. RNA was extracted from PBMCs in TRIzol for both TCR sequencing and RNA sequencing. The library relied on multiplex PCR. The sequencing machine was an Illumina HiSeq 4000. iRepertoire HTBI primers and Arm-PCR amplification of CDR3 regions were used to construct TCR beta libraries. In-frame beta chains were kept once TCRdb had trimmed the public reads at Q25 with fastp and called clones with MiXCR. Identical CDR3 protein sequences are pooled into one entry, listed with their most common genes and DNA. This sample lists about 460,000 distinct CDR3 sequences; roughly 22% were detected once. Roughly 14% of the sample is in the top ten clones.

Sequenced material: peripheral blood mononuclear cells (PBMCs), taken when the disease was refractory, from a patient treated with antithyroid drugs. The receptors stem from a female donor with Graves disease.

This clonotype was observed many times. The chain carries TRBV28 and TRBJ2-4; 10 nucleotides agree with TRBD1. Losses at the gene ends were 5 bases for V and 6 bases for J; bases not matched to a gene: 4. CDR1 MDHEN and CDR2 SYDVKM come from the germline V gene. The CDR3 runs to 14 residues. The CDR3 bases are TGTGCCAGCAGTCAAAGACAGGGGGCAAACATTCAGTACTTC. Translated: CASSQRQGANIQYF.

This clonotype was counted many times. The rearrangement joins TRBV6-1 to TRBJ1-2; 9 bases match TRBD1. CDR3 size: 15 residues. V shed 6 bases, J shed 4 bases, and the junction held 9 bases outside the gene matches. CDR1 is MNHNS, CDR2 SASEGT, per germline. The CDR3 nucleotides read TGTGCCAGCAGGGGTCCCGGGACAGGGATCTATGGCTACACCTTC. Its translation is CASRGPGTGIYGYTF.

The sample holds many counts of this clonotype. The genes are TRBV6-1 and TRBJ1-2; D is unclear. Trimming removed 4 bases at V and 4 bases at J, with 10 bases between. This CDR3 is built from 13 residues. Germline V CDR1 and CDR2: MNHNS, SASEGT. CDR3 DNA sequence: TGTGCCAGCAGTGGTCTCCAAGCCTATGGCTACACCTTC. Encoded protein: CASSGLQAYGYTF.

J is TRBJ2-3 and V is TRBV20-1; 7 positions agree with TRBD2. CDR3 size: 15 residues. Germline assignment: CDR1 DFQATT and CDR2 SNEGSKA (reference sequence). The V and J ends lost 4 bases and 0 bases, in that order; junction bases with no gene match: 7. In DNA form, the CDR3 reads TGCAGTGCTATGACAGCGGGGACGAGCACAGATACGCAGTATTTT. Encoded protein: CSAMTAGTSTDTQYF.

This clonotype was observed a handful of times. The V gene is TRBV19, the J gene TRBJ1-6, with D unresolved. The ends were cut back, 7 bases at V and 10 bases at J, with 11 bases in the middle. Germline CDR1 reads LNHDA; CDR2 reads SQIVND (reference sequence). The CDR3 sequence is 12 residues long. CDR3 nucleotides: TGTGCCAGTACCTCAGTCGGGTCACCCCTCCACTTT. It encodes CASTSVGSPLHF.

The CDR3 sequence is CASSWGQGLAETQYF. The DNA of the CDR3 is TGTGCCAGTAGCTGGGGACAGGGCCTCGCAGAGACCCAGTACTTC. The gene calls are TRBV19 and TRBJ2-5; 9 positions match TRBD1. Per germline, CDR1 LNHDA and CDR2 SQIVND (reference sequence). The CDR3 covers 15 residues. V lost 6 bases and J lost 4; bases outside the gene matches: 9.

The chain has TRBV25-1 and TRBJ2-1, with TRBD2 identical over 7 bases. After removal of 7 bases from V and 0 bases from J, the junction contained 12 bases not matched to a gene. The CDR3 has 17 residues. Germline V gene sequence: CDR1 MGHDK, CDR2 SYGVNS. As DNA, the CDR3 is TGTGCCAGCACCCCAGAGAAGCGGGGAAGCTCCTACAATGAGCAGTTCTTC. It translates to CASTPEKRGSSYNEQFF.

This clonotype occurred once. A much larger clone sits a single nucleotide away, making a read error possible. The chain uses TRBV6-9 and TRBJ2-7; 11 bases agree with TRBD1. Germline CDR1 is MNHGY and CDR2 is SVAAGI. The CDR3 spans 16 residues. The CDR3 is CAGSSYGQGASLEQYF. The CDR3 bases are TGTGCCGGCAGTTCCTACGGACAGGGGGCCTCTCTCGAGCAGTACTTC.

This clonotype came up many times. As DNA, the CDR3 is TGTGCCAGCAGCTTAGGTTTCTTGCTTTATGGCTACACCTTC. It codes for CASSLGFLLYGYTF. The rearrangement uses TRBV7-2 and TRBJ1-2; D call uncertain. Trimming cost V 1 base and J 5 bases, with 11 bases left between them. This CDR3 has 14 amino acids. Germline lookup yields CDR1 SGHTA and CDR2 FQGNSA.

With regard to this clonotype: A read error may be the cause here, since a much bigger clone is one base away. V gene TRBV12-3 or TRBV12-4 combines with J gene TRBJ1-6; possible D gene TRBD1, 5 bases. The CDR3 extends over 17 amino acids. This chain's CDR3 is CASSLGAGLSYNPPLHF. CDR3 DNA: TGTGCCAGCAGTTTAGGGGCGGGGCTCTCCTATAATCCACCCCTCCACTTT.